Sequencing of this T cell receptor beta chain was carried out in a study of Ad26.COV2.S vaccination and SARS-CoV-2 variants. Background on the study: The trial was COV1001 and the donor's arm was Ad26.COV2.S. Study observations and caveats: It is possible that the TCR breadth and depth analyses underestimated the total T cell responses.

Treatment specified: about 20 received Ad26.COV2.S at low or high dose, single or two shots; 5 received placebo; per-sample allocation not given. Day 63 following the first vaccine or placebo injection was when the samples were taken. This person who donated was an adult of 18-55 years in Boston. Data came from immunoSEQ multiplex PCR; TCRdb stores just in-frame clones and leaves some out. This table holds hundreds of thousands of clones, roughly 90% found once. Comment on this clone: Its antigen is currently unknown.

This sequence was found in a person between 18 and 59 years old who received the Ad26.COV2.S COVID-19 vaccine or a placebo. Sequenced here: peripheral blood, sampled in a trial of Ad26.COV2.S vaccine versus placebo.

The CDR3 reads CASSKGTREQYF. The CDR3 DNA reads TGTGCCAGCAGTAAAGGCACAAGGGAGCAGTACTTC. This chain joins TRBV13 and TRBJ2-7; D is uncertain. V was shortened by 6 bases and J by 7 bases, with 13 bases between the two germline ends. CDR3 length equals 12 residues. Germline V gene sequence: CDR1 PRHDT, CDR2 FYEKMQ (reference sequence).